This entry features one T cell receptor (beta chain) sequence. Antigen specificity is unknown. V lost 1 base to trimming and J lost 5 bases, with 14 bases between them. Germline V gene sequence: CDR1 MGHRA, CDR2 YSYEKL. This CDR3 contains 15 residues. These data come from a study of naive and memory T cell subsets. Two oligonucleotides, mixed equimolar, formed the beta constant-region primer covering TRBC1 and TRBC2. Four rounds of PCR amplified the ligated cDNA using nested alpha and beta constant-region primers plus SP2. TCRdb used MiXCR to reprocess the UMI-ligation and nested PCR reads, holding one entry per CDR3 protein. Of roughly 150,000 distinct CDR3 sequences detected, roughly 22% appear once; the ten largest clones hold less than 0.13%. Study results and caveats: Naive repertoires, especially CD8, held a few larger clonotypes, possibly memory cells re-expressing CD45RA. Diversity fell and Gini index rose from naive through CM, EM, EMRA.

This sequence joins TRBV4-1 and TRBJ1-1; D is possibly TRBD1 (6 bases). The specimen sequenced was naive CD4+ T cells from blood. The TCR was taken from a human donor in good health. CDR3 coding DNA: TGCGCCAGCAGCCAAGCTCGGGGGGCTATGACTGAAGCTTTCTTT. Translating it yields CASSQARGAMTEAFF.